This TCR beta chain was retrieved from a study of T-cell reconstitution after alpha-beta-depleted transplantation in children. This clonotype showed up many times. The authors prepared the TCRbeta library with unique molecular identifiers. Using its own MiXCR run on the PCR reads, TCRdb lists one record per CDR3 protein. The table has about 600,000 distinct CDR3 sequences, about 10% seen once. Germline V gene lookup returns CDR1 DFQATT and CDR2 SNEGSKA (reference sequence). The CDR3 length is 15 residues. V shed 0 bases and J shed 5 bases, with 14 bases lying between them. The input for sequencing was PBMCs from the stem cell graft donor, taken from the stem cell graft. The V and J genes are TRBV20-1 and TRBJ1-5; the D gene is possibly TRBD1 (6 bases). This TCR derives from a human donor who donated a stem cell graft to a child with acute myeloid leukemia. CDR3: CSARDQRGGYQPQHF. The CDR3 DNA is TGCAGTGCTAGAGATCAGAGAGGGGGTTATCAGCCCCAGCATTTT.